This T cell receptor beta chain was found in a study of identifying expanded T cells in peripheral blood. The CDR3 extends over 12 amino acids. The V end was cut by 6 bases, the J end by 3 bases, with 9 bases between. CDR1 and CDR2 from the germline V gene are SNHLY and FYNNEI. Healthy donors had no documented immune events, such as infections, while sampled. In the case of this clone: Its target is unknown.

Study-level points and caveats: Variance in clone template counts between roughly 2-week samples significantly increased with total template count across all healthy donors. Technical replicates showed about 1.1 changed clones; about two weeks roughly 15; four weeks 19.

Here immunoSEQ multiplex PCR was the method, and the copy in TCRdb shows in-frame clones only, minus some. The sample contains about 86,000 clones, over 75% of which appear only once. The TCR originated in a person between 18 and 69 years old in good health. The J gene is TRBJ2-7, the V gene TRBV2; D is perhaps TRBD1 (5 bases). Sequencing was done on a sample of blood. The CDR3 spells CASRRDSYEQYF. In nucleotides, the CDR3 is TGTGCCAGCAGGAGAGACAGCTACGAGCAGTACTTC.